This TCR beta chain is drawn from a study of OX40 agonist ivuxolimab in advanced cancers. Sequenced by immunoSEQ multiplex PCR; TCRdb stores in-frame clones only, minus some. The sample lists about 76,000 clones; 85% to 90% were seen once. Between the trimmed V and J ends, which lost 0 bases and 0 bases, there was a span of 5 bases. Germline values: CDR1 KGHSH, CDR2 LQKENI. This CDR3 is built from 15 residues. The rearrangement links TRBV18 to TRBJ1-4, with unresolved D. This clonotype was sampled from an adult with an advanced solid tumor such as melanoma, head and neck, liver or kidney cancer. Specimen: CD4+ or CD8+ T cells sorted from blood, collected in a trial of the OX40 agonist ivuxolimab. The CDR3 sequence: CASSPPRATNEKLFF. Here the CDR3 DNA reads TGTGCCAGCTCACCACCCCGGGCAACTAATGAAAAACTGTTTTTT. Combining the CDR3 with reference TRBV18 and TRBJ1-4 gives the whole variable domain NAGVMQNPRHLVRRRGQEARLRCSPMKGHSHVYWYRQLPEEGLKFMVYLQKENIIDESGMPKERFSAEFPKEGPSILRIQQVVRGDSAAYFCASSPPRATNEKLFFGSGTQLSVL.